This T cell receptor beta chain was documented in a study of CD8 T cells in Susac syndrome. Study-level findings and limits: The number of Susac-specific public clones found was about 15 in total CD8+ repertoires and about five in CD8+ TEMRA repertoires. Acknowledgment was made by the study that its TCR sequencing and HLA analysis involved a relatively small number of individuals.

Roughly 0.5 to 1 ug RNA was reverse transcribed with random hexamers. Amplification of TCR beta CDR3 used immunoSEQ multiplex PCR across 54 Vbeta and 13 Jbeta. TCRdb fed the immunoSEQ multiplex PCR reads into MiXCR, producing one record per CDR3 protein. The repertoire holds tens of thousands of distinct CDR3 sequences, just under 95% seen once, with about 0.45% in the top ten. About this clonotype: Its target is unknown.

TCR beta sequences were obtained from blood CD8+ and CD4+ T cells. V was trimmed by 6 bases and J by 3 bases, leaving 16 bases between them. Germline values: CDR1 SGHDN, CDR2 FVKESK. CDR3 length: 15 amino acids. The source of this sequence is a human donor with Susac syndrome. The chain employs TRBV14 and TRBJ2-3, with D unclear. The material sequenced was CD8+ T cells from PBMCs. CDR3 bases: TGTGCCAGCAGAGCCACCGTGGGCTCTACAGATACGCAGTATTTT. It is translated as CASRATVGSTDTQYF.